The present entry profiles one T cell receptor (beta chain) with its context. Only in-frame clones appear in the TCRdb table, and some are missing; sequencing was by immunoSEQ multiplex PCR. The data contain about 56,000 clones, around 96% of them seen just once; the ten biggest clones take up 2.5% to 3.5%. This specimen belongs to a study of technical replicates of blood from a few donors. Trimming took 2 bases from V and 0 from J; bases not matched to a gene: 6. This CDR3 is built from 16 residues. Germline-derived CDR1 and CDR2 are MNHEY and SVGAGI. The TCR comes from a human donor in good health. Some clones in this sample may be carry-over from other donors' samples. The gene calls are TRBV6-5 and TRBJ2-7; TRBD2 agrees at 8 bases. The specimen sequenced was PBMCs. CDR3 sequence: CASSYLSTSVSYEQYF. DNA of the CDR3: TGTGCCAGCAGTTACCTGTCGACTAGCGTCTCCTACGAGCAGTACTTC.